This T cell receptor (beta chain) was identified during a study of neurological immune-mediated disorders. Overall study results and limits: Across subjects, no CDR3 amino acid sequence appeared in expanded clones of more than one subject, a finding that suggested private repertoires in all groups.

Germline-derived CDR1 and CDR2 are SGHRS and YFSETQ. The CDR3 extends over 15 amino acids. V was pared by 2 bases and J by 8 bases, with 11 bases of the junction left unmatched. The cDNA was synthesized by 5'RACE incorporating 10-nucleotide random UMIs. TCRdb itself ran the 5' RACE reads through MiXCR, one entry per CDR3 protein. The table shows under 35,000 distinct CDR3 sequences, with 13% occurring only once. Time point meaning: technical triplicate 2. Around 900,000 sorted CD4+ or CD8+ T cells made each library. In this sample, this clonotype turned up many times. Its antigen remains unknown. The material sequenced was CD4+ T cells from blood. The V and J genes are TRBV5-1 and TRBJ1-2; 8 bases align to TRBD1. The receptor's source is a female donor with HTLV-1-associated myelopathy (HAM/TSP). The CDR3 sequence: CASSFSGGAAQGYTF. The CDR3 nucleotides are TGCGCCAGCAGCTTCTCAGGGGGCGCGGCTCAAGGCTACACCTTC.